Below are 16 T cell receptor beta chains sequenced from a single sample in a study of Graves' ophthalmopathy and Graves' hyperthyroidism. Amplification of the TCR beta CDR3 regions used RNA transcripts (as template). First-round RT-PCR used HTBI primers; second-round multiplex PCR followed. Each CDR3 protein is one row after TCRdb ran MiXCR on the multiplex PCR reads. The table includes more than 1,000,000 distinct CDR3 sequences, about 38% detected once. Source material: peripheral blood or thyroid tissue (not recorded which). The receptors come from an adult man with Graves' hyperthyroidism.

This clonotype turned up a few times. This chain uses TRBV5-6 with TRBJ2-7; tentative D call: TRBD2 (6 bases). There are 14 residues in the CDR3. Per the germline V gene, CDR1 is SGHDT and CDR2 is YYEEEE. The germline V and J ends were trimmed by 0 bases and 6 bases, with 13 bases remaining between them. The chain's CDR3 is CASSLVYQEGEQYF. The DNA of the CDR3 is TGTGCCAGCAGCTTGGTCTATCAGGAGGGCGAGCAGTACTTC.

This rearrangement joins TRBV4-1 to TRBJ2-7; 10 bases line up with TRBD2. The CDR3 contains 15 residues. Germline V lookup: CDR1 MGHRA, CDR2 YSYEKL. J was trimmed by 3 bases and V by 6 bases; bases with no gene match: 8. The CDR3 protein is CASSSLAGDLYEQYF. The CDR3 DNA sequence: TGCGCCAGCAGTTCTCTAGCGGGGGACCTCTACGAGCAGTACTTC.

The chain is built from TRBV2 and TRBJ2-2; D is unclear. V gave up 6 bases and J gave up 11 bases, with 13 bases separating them. CDR1 SNHLY and CDR2 FYNNEI come from the germline V gene. The CDR3 has 12 amino acids. The DNA of the CDR3 is TGTGCCAGCAGCCTACCCCTCTCTGAGCTGTTTTTT. Amino acids: CASSLPLSELFF. Looking up the rest from reference TRBV2 and TRBJ2-2 gives the full variable domain: EPEVTQTPSHQVTQMGQEVILRCVPISNHLYFYWYRQILGQKVEFLVSFYNNEISEKSEIFDDQFSVERPDGSNFTLKIRSTKLEDSAMYFCASSLPLSELFFGEGSRLTVL.

This clonotype came up a few times. The chain uses TRBV12-3 or TRBV12-4 and TRBJ2-7; 10 positions agree with TRBD2. This CDR3 has 15 residues. The V gene end was trimmed by 1 base and the J gene end by 6 bases; junction bases not matched to a gene: 6. CDR3 sequence: CASSLGGTSAIEQYF. CDR3 sequence (DNA): TGTGCCAGCAGTTTAGGGGGGACTAGCGCAATCGAGCAGTACTTC.

On this clonotype: A much bigger clone sits one base away, suggesting this may be a read error. The chain joins TRBV2 to TRBJ2-7; 9 positions agree with TRBD2. The germline V gene encodes CDR1 SNHLY and CDR2 FYNNEI. The CDR3 runs 15 residues. The V gene end was trimmed by 3 bases and the J gene end by 5 bases; junction bases not matched to a gene: 8. This CDR3 is CASSETGGRVHEQYF. CDR3 in DNA: TGTGCCAGCAGTGAGACTGGCGGGAGGGTCCACGAGCAGTACTTC. Complete variable domain (other parts from reference TRBV2 and TRBJ2-7): EPEVTQTPSHQVTQMGQEVILRCVPISNHLYFYWYRQILGQKVEFLVSFYNNEISEKSEIFDDQFSVERPDGSNFTLKIRSTKLEDSAMYFCASSETGGRVHEQYFGPGTRLTVT.

This clonotype occurred many times. The V gene is TRBV5-1, the J gene TRBJ2-2, with D unclear. This CDR3 has 11 amino acids. The V end was cut by 6 bases, the J end by 7 bases, with 7 bases between. The germline gives CDR1 SGHRS, CDR2 YFSETQ. The CDR3 DNA reads as TGCGCCAGCATCATCAACGGGGAGCTGTTTTTT. It is translated as CASIINGELFF. Full variable domain (remainder filled in from reference TRBV5-1 and TRBJ2-2): KAGVTQTPRYLIKTRGQQVTLSCSPISGHRSVSWYQQTPGQGLQFLFEYFSETQRNKGNFPGRFSGRQFSNSRSEMNVSTLELGDSALYLCASIINGELFFGEGSRLTVL.

Notes on this clonotype: This may arise from a read error, as a much more abundant clone is one base away. The CDR3 spells CSVETGTDTYGQYF. The CDR3 nucleotides are TGCAGCGTTGAAACCGGGACAGATACCTACGGGCAGTACTTC. The genes are TRBV29-1 and TRBJ2-7, with TRBD1 matching 7 bases. In germline, CDR1 is SQVTM, CDR2 ANQGSEA. This CDR3 contains 14 residues.

Concerning this clonotype: This may arise from a read error, as a much more abundant clone is one base away. This chain joins TRBV29-1 and TRBJ1-2; a weak D match, TRBD1 (5 bases). Germline CDR1 and CDR2: SQVTM and ANQGSEA. The CDR3 has 15 amino acids. V was cut by 7 bases and J by 0 bases, with 18 bases left in between. Written as DNA, the CDR3 is TGCAGCGCCATCCCATCTTCGGGGGCTAACTATGGCTACACCTTC. It encodes CSAIPSSGANYGYTF. The full variable domain, in which reference TRBV29-1 and TRBJ1-2 provide the parts outside the CDR3, is SAVISQKPSRDICQRGTSLTIQCQVDSQVTMMFWYRQQPGQSLTLIATANQGSEATYESGFVIDKFPISRPNLTFSTLTVSNMSPEDSSIYLCSAIPSSGANYGYTFGSGTRLTVV.

This clonotype was recorded many times. V gene TRBV2 combines with J gene TRBJ2-7, with TRBD1 matching over 8 bases. CDR3 length: 14 amino acids. Germline V gene data show CDR1 as SNHLY and CDR2 as FYNNEI. V was pared by 6 bases and J by 2 bases, with 6 bases of the junction left unmatched. In DNA form, the CDR3 reads TGTGCCAGCAGGGACAGGGCTGCGGCCTACGAGCAGTACTTC. This gives the protein CASRDRAAAYEQYF.

Comment on this clonotype: This may be a read error: a much more frequent sequence differs by one nucleotide. This likely comes from a read error, as the CDR3 has no conserved phenylalanine or tryptophan at its end. The CDR3 here is CASSSRTSFLETQYS. CDR3 in DNA: TGTGCCAGCAGCTCCCGGACTAGCTTTTTGGAGACCCAGTACTCC. The chain is built from TRBV7-2 and TRBJ2-5; TRBD2 matches at 8 bases. V shed 4 bases, J shed 5 bases, and the junction held 9 bases outside the gene matches. The CDR3 runs to 15 residues. CDR1 SGHTA and CDR2 FQGNSA come from the germline V gene.

The chain combines TRBV29-1 with TRBJ2-7; no firm D call. Germline-derived CDR1 and CDR2 are SQVTM and ANQGSEA. V was trimmed by 2 bases and J by 7 bases, leaving 9 bases between them. The CDR3 length is 11 residues. CDR3 nucleotide sequence: TGCAGCGTTGAAAGGGCAGGAGAGCAGTACTTC. This translates into CSVERAGEQYF.

This clonotype was recorded at least ten times. The chain combines TRBV20-1 with TRBJ1-5, with D hard to call. Trimming removed 1 base at V and 6 bases at J, with 10 bases between. CDR1 and CDR2 (germline): DFQATT, SNEGSKA (reference sequence). The CDR3 sequence is 13 residues long. The CDR3 coding sequence is TGCAGTGCTAGAGGCCCTTCGTTTCAGCCCCAGCATTTT. It specifies CSARGPSFQPQHF.

The rearrangement joins TRBV11-2 to TRBJ1-1; D might be TRBD1 (6 bases). Germline V gene sequence: CDR1 SGHAT, CDR2 FQNNGV. With 5 bases removed from V and 0 bases from J, the gap between germline ends came to 13 bases. This CDR3 is built from 15 residues. The CDR3 coding sequence is TGTGCCAGCAGCCAAGGACAGATCATGAACACTGAAGCTTTCTTT. It specifies CASSQGQIMNTEAFF.

This chain uses TRBV20-1 with TRBJ1-2; D might be TRBD1 (5 bases). The CDR3 has 16 residues. V lost 0 bases and J lost 6, with 20 bases in between. CDR1 is DFQATT and CDR2 is SNEGSKA in the germline V gene (reference sequence). The CDR3 sequence is CSARDLSWGRGNGYTF. The DNA for the CDR3 is TGCAGTGCTAGAGATCTGTCTTGGGGGAGAGGGAATGGCTACACCTTC.

The chain carries TRBV10-3 and TRBJ1-2; D possibly corresponds to TRBD1 (6 bases). The CDR3 loop spans 14 amino acids. Germline V gives CDR1 ENHRY, CDR2 SYGVKD. Between the trimmed V and J ends, which lost 2 bases and 5 bases, there was a span of 12 bases. In nucleotides, the CDR3 is TGTGCCATCAGTGAGGGTCTGGGGGCTTATGGCTACACCTTC. Translated: CAISEGLGAYGYTF.

The chain's CDR3 is CASSLRPAGGTQYF. The CDR3 DNA reads TGTGCCAGCAGCCTCCGTCCGGCGGGAGGGACCCAGTACTTC. The V and J genes are TRBV7-2 and TRBJ2-5; 8 bases match TRBD2. Per the germline V gene, CDR1 is SGHTA and CDR2 is FQGNSA. The CDR3 runs to 14 residues. The J segment lost 7 bases and the V segment lost 5 bases, leaving 9 bases of the junction unmatched.